Each of the 10 T cell receptor beta chains below was sequenced from the same sample in a study of T cells in Graves' hyperthyroidism and ophthalmopathy (dated by TCRdb to about 2019). Libraries were constructed by multiplex PCR. TCRdb names Illumina HiSeq 2000 as the instrument used. TCR beta CDR3 regions were amplified from RNA transcripts. For the first round of RT-PCR on the TCR CDR3, the HTBI primer set was used together with the Qiagen OneStep RT-PCR kit. TCRdb handled the public reads itself, with Q25 trimming in fastp and clone calling in MiXCR, and kept productive beta chains. Identical CDR3 protein sequences are pooled into one entry, listed with their most common genes and DNA. The sample table contains fewer than 900,000 distinct CDR3 sequences; only one count was recorded for around 19% of them. The ten top clones hold 16% of the sample. Sequencing was carried out using blood. Receptors originate from a woman between 45 and 65 years old with Graves' hyperthyroidism that later progressed to Graves' ophthalmopathy.

This clonotype has more than one count but fewer than ten. The J gene is TRBJ1-4, the V gene TRBV3-1; D call uncertain. Trimming shortened V by 8 bases and J by 8 bases, and 18 bases separated the two germline ends. The CDR3 length is 14 residues. In germline, CDR1 is LGHDT, CDR2 YNNKEL (reference sequence). The CDR3 DNA reads as TGTGCCAGCGGGGTGGATGATCGCGGCGAAAAACTGTTTTTT. Translating it yields CASGVDDRGEKLFF.

This clonotype appeared a single time. The chain recombines TRBV15 with TRBJ2-7; 7 nucleotides agree with TRBD1. This CDR3 comprises 17 residues. Germline values: CDR1 LNHNV, CDR2 YYDKDF (reference sequence). With V trimmed by 3 bases and J by 4 bases, 15 bases remained unmatched. This chain's CDR3 is CATSRDTGTVIDYEQYF. The CDR3 DNA reads TGTGCCACCAGCAGGGACACCGGGACAGTGATTGATTACGAGCAGTACTTC. Filled out from reference TRBV15 and TRBJ2-7, the complete variable domain reads DAMVIQNPRYQVTQFGKPVTLSCSQTLNHNVMYWYQQKSSQAPKLLFHYYDKDFNNEADTPDNFQSRRPNTSFCFLDIRSPGLGDTAMYLCATSRDTGTVIDYEQYFGPGTRLTVT.

In its sample, this clonotype was seen a few times. One end of the junction does not line up with germline, which may come from a read error. The chain carries TRBV2 and TRBJ2-7; D remains ambiguous. CDR3 length equals 13 residues. Per the germline V gene, CDR1 is SNHLY and CDR2 is FYNNEI. For the CDR3, the DNA is TGTGCCAGCACCGGAGCCTCTTCCTACGGGCAGTGCTTC. It is translated as CASTGASSYGQCF.

The genes are TRBV4-1 and TRBJ2-6, with D possibly TRBD2 on 7 matching bases. Between the trimmed V and J ends, which lost 3 bases and 3 bases, there was a span of 9 bases. The CDR3 length is 15 residues. The V gene's germline CDR1 is MGHRA and CDR2 YSYEKL. CDR3 nucleotides: TGCGCCAGCAGCCACGGGGGGCTTGGGGCCAACGTCCTGACTTTC. This sequence encodes CASSHGGLGANVLTF.

This clonotype was recorded a few times. The chain carries TRBV6-1 and TRBJ1-3, with a weak D call TRBD1 (6 bases). Trimming took 4 bases from V and 2 from J, leaving 21 bases between them. Per germline, CDR1 MNHNS and CDR2 SASEGT. The CDR3 is 18 amino acids. The CDR3 coding sequence is TGTGCCAGCAGTGCGTTACCCCCCTTAAACAGGGCTGGAAACACCATATATTTT. It encodes CASSALPPLNRAGNTIYF.

The genes are TRBV7-3 and TRBJ1-1; TRBD1 is a possible D gene (5 bases). The CDR3 spans 14 residues. Germline-derived CDR1 and CDR2 are SGHTA and FQGTGA. Trimming cost V 4 bases and J 4 bases, with 13 bases left between them. The CDR3 spells CASSSLQVATEAFF. The CDR3, as DNA: TGTGCCAGCAGCTCACTACAGGTTGCCACTGAAGCTTTCTTT.

This clonotype was seen repeatedly, ten times or more. This chain joins TRBV18 and TRBJ1-5; a weak D match, TRBD1 (6 bases). Deletions cut 2 bases from V and 6 bases from J, with 11 bases between. CDR3 size: 14 residues. CDR1 is KGHSH, CDR2 LQKENI, per germline. The CDR3 here is CASSPRGGLQPQHF. In nucleotides, the CDR3 is TGTGCCAGCTCACCAAGAGGGGGTCTTCAGCCCCAGCATTTT.

The chain uses TRBV20-1 and TRBJ1-1; D remains unclear. Germline V CDR1 and CDR2: DFQATT, SNEGSKA (reference sequence). CDR3 size: 13 residues. The V end was cut by 6 bases, the J end by 3 bases, with 14 bases between. The CDR3 bases are TGCAGTGCCAGCGCACGGACCTACACTGAAGCTTTCTTT. It encodes CSASARTYTEAFF.

The table lists this clonotype with many counts. The chain has TRBV7-9 and TRBJ2-3; no clear D gene. V lost 1 base, J lost 1 base, and 12 bases lay in between. CDR3 length: 16 amino acids. Germline V gene lookup returns CDR1 SEHNR and CDR2 FQNEAQ (reference sequence). The CDR3 nucleotides read TGTGCCAGCAGCTTAGTATTGGGATTGGGCACAGATACGCAGTATTTT. This gives the protein CASSLVLGLGTDTQYF. Full variable domain (rest looked up from reference TRBV7-9 and TRBJ2-3): DTGVSQNPRHKITKRGQNVTFRCDPISEHNRLYWYRQTLGQGPEFLTYFQNEAQLEKSRLLSDRFSAERPKGSFSTLEIQRTEQGDSAMYLCASSLVLGLGTDTQYFGPGTRLTVL.

In this sample, this clonotype turned up many times. The chain uses TRBV7-2 and TRBJ2-3; TRBD2 matches at 9 bases. This CDR3 has 15 residues. The junction had 11 bases not matched to a gene; V was cut back by 5 bases and J by 8 bases. In germline, CDR1 is SGHTA, CDR2 FQGNSA. The CDR3 DNA follows: TGTGCCAGCAGCCCGGGACTAGCTTCATCCTTTACGCAGTATTTT. This codes for CASSPGLASSFTQYF.